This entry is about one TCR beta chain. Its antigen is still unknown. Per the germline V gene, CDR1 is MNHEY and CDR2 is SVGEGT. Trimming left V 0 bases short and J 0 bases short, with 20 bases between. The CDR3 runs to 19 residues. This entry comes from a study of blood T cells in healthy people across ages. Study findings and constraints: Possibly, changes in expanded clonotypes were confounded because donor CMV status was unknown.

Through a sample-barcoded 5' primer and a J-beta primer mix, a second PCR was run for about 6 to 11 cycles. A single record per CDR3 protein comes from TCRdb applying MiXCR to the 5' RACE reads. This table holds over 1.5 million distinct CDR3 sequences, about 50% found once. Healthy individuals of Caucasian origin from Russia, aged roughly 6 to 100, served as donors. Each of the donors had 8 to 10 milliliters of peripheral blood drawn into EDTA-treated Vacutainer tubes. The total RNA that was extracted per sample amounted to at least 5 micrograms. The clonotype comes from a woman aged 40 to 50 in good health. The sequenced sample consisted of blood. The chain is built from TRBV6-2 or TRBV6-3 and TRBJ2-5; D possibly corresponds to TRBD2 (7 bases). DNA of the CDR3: TGTGCCAGCAGTTACTCGGTCACCGGGGGGCAACCCCACCAAGAGACCCAGTACTTC. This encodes CASSYSVTGGQPHQETQYF.